These 15 T cell receptor beta chains were all obtained from the same sample, sequenced in a study of radiation and T cells in renal cell carcinoma. Only in-frame clones appear in the TCRdb table, and some are missing; sequencing was by immunoSEQ multiplex PCR. The table includes around 9,000 clones, less than 80% detected once. This sample's treatment: treatment-naive control, cytoreductive nephrectomy. The sequenced sample was tumor tissue, obtained from a patient whose treatment was nephrectomy without radiotherapy. The receptors stem from a man between 60 and 75 years old with renal cell carcinoma.

V and J are TRBV27 and TRBJ2-7, with D possibly being TRBD1 (5 bases). CDR1 and CDR2 from the germline V gene are MNHEY and SMNVEV (reference sequence). The CDR3 is 13 amino acids. Trimming cost V 5 bases and J 3 bases, with 11 bases left between them. DNA of the CDR3: TGTGCCAGCAGTCCAGGGTTCAACTACGAGCAGTACTTC. Protein sequence: CASSPGFNYEQYF.

The chain has TRBV30 and TRBJ2-2, with D possibly matching TRBD1 (5 bases). Germline loops: CDR1 GTSNPN, CDR2 SVGIG (reference sequence). The V end was cut by 2 bases, the J end by 11 bases, with 9 bases between. This CDR3 region has 11 residues. For the CDR3, the DNA is TGTGCCTGGAGTTGGGGCGGCGAGCTGTTTTTT. It encodes CAWSWGGELFF.

This clone has just a few counts. The chain recombines TRBV9 with TRBJ2-7; TRBD1 matches at 7 bases. The germline V gene has CDR1 SGDLS and CDR2 YYNGEE. Trimming removed 0 bases from V and 6 bases from J; junction bases left unmatched: 6. This CDR3 spans 14 amino acids. The CDR3 nucleotides read TGTGCCAGCAGCGTAGAGGGGGCGATTGGCGAGCAGTACTTC. Translation: CASSVEGAIGEQYF.

The chain recombines TRBV6-1 with TRBJ1-2; 9 nucleotides match TRBD1. Germline CDR1 and CDR2: MNHNS and SASEGT. J was trimmed by 5 bases and V by 0 bases; bases with no gene match: 7. This CDR3 is built from 16 residues. This CDR3 is CASSEAEFGTGYGYTF. The CDR3 DNA reads TGTGCCAGCAGTGAAGCAGAATTCGGGACAGGGTATGGCTACACCTTC.

The rearrangement uses TRBV14 and TRBJ1-2; D not certain. In germline, CDR1 is SGHDN, CDR2 FVKESK. The CDR3 consists of 13 residues. V was cut by 4 bases and J by 4 bases, with 10 bases left in between. CDR3 protein: CASSPEDRYGYTF. Here the CDR3 DNA reads TGTGCCAGCAGCCCTGAGGATCGCTATGGCTACACCTTC.

This clone was seen a handful of times. This chain connects TRBV2 to TRBJ1-2; TRBD1 matches at 8 bases. The CDR3 consists of 14 residues. Germline lookup yields CDR1 SNHLY and CDR2 FYNNEI. Unmatched junction bases numbered 5, after V lost 5 bases and J lost 3 bases. The CDR3 nucleotides read TGTGCCAGCAGTATTTTACAGGGGGACTATGGCTACACCTTC. This encodes CASSILQGDYGYTF. The whole variable domain, filled in from reference TRBV2 and TRBJ1-2, reads EPEVTQTPSHQVTQMGQEVILRCVPISNHLYFYWYRQILGQKVEFLVSFYNNEISEKSEIFDDQFSVERPDGSNFTLKIRSTKLEDSAMYFCASSILQGDYGYTFGSGTRLTVV.

The chain couples TRBV7-8 to TRBJ2-7, with a tentative D call TRBD1 (5 bases). The CDR3 contains 14 residues. V shed 5 bases and J shed 2 bases, with 13 bases lying between them. Germline CDR1 reads SGHVS; CDR2 reads FQNEAQ. The CDR3 DNA reads as TGTGCCAGCAGCGAAAGGTCCAGGGCCTACGAGCAGTACTTC. Translation gives CASSERSRAYEQYF.

The chain links TRBV11-2 to TRBJ1-2; D remains unclear. CDR3 length equals 14 residues. Per the germline V gene, CDR1 is SGHAT and CDR2 is FQNNGV. The V end lost 0 bases, the J end lost 6 bases, and 11 bases lay between the germline ends. For the CDR3, the DNA is TGTGCCAGCAGCTTAGATTCGGCCGAGGATGGCTACACCTTC. As protein: CASSLDSAEDGYTF.

The chain combines TRBV2 with TRBJ1-3; no firm D call. The CDR3 runs to 13 residues. Germline V gene data show CDR1 as SNHLY and CDR2 as FYNNEI. Trimming removed 4 bases at V and 6 bases at J, with 10 bases between. CDR3 region: CASSAGRENTIYF. CDR3 sequence (DNA): TGTGCCAGCAGTGCGGGGAGGGAAAACACCATATATTTT.

V and J are TRBV7-2 and TRBJ2-3; D perhaps matches TRBD2 (6 bases). This CDR3 is built from 13 residues. CDR1 is SGHTA and CDR2 is FQGNSA in the germline V gene. Trimming cost V 5 bases and J 6 bases, with 12 bases left between them. In nucleotides, the CDR3 is TGTGCCAGCAGCCCCCGGGCGGGGGATACGCAGTATTTT. Amino acid sequence: CASSPRAGDTQYF.

The rearrangement joins TRBV2 to TRBJ1-3; possibly TRBD1 for D (5 bases). Germline V gene sequence: CDR1 SNHLY, CDR2 FYNNEI. V was cut by 5 bases and J by 2 bases, with 7 bases left in between. This CDR3 contains 13 residues. In DNA form, the CDR3 reads TGTGCCAGCAGTCGACAGACTGGAAACACCATATATTTT. Translating it yields CASSRQTGNTIYF.

This chain joins TRBV7-9 and TRBJ2-7; no firm D call. Trimming took 2 bases from V and 0 from J, leaving 8 bases between them. Germline V lookup: CDR1 SEHNR, CDR2 FQNEAQ (reference sequence). This CDR3 has 14 residues. This chain's CDR3 is CASSLPVGSYEQYF. CDR3 sequence (DNA): TGTGCCAGCAGCTTACCGGTTGGCTCCTACGAGCAGTACTTC.

The gene calls are TRBV30 and TRBJ2-5, with a weak D call TRBD2 (5 bases). V was pared by 2 bases and J by 1 base, with 14 bases between. CDR1 and CDR2 from the germline V gene are GTSNPN and SVGIG (reference sequence). This CDR3 has 15 amino acids. The CDR3 is CAWSQYRDTQETQYF. The CDR3 nucleotides are TGTGCCTGGAGTCAATACCGGGATACCCAAGAGACCCAGTACTTC.

This rearrangement joins TRBV7-8 to TRBJ2-7, with TRBD2 identical over 9 bases. Losses at the gene ends were 3 bases for V and 6 bases for J; bases not matched to a gene: 9. In germline, CDR1 is SGHVS, CDR2 FQNEAQ. The CDR3 contains 15 residues. The CDR3 region has the DNA TGTGCCAGCAGCTTCACGCGGCAGACTAGCGGCGAGCAGTACTTC. Its protein is CASSFTRQTSGEQYF.

The chain uses TRBV2 and TRBJ2-1; the D gene is possibly TRBD2 (6 bases). Trimming removed 6 bases at V and 10 bases at J, with 13 bases between. The CDR3 consists of 12 residues. Germline V lookup: CDR1 SNHLY, CDR2 FYNNEI. Written as DNA, the CDR3 is TGTGCCAGCAGCTCCGGGACTTCGGAGCAGTTCTTC. It translates to CASSSGTSEQFF.